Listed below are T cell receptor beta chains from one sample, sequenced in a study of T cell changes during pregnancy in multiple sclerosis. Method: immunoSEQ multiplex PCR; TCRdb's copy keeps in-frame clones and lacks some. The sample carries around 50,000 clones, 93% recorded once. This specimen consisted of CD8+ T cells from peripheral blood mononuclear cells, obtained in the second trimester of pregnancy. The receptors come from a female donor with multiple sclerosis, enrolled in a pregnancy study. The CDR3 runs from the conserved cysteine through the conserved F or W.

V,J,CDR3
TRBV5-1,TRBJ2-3,CASSPGLDTQYF
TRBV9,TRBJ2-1,CASSVGGDRIYNEQFF
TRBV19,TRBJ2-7,CASSLGSSGNGYEQYF
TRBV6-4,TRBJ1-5,CASSTTEGNQPQHF
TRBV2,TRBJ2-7,CASNQGQPISYEQYF
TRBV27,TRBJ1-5,CASSFYGSNQPQHF
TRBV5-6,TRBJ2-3,CASSLGREGRTDTQYF
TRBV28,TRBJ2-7,CASSPTGGLYEQYF
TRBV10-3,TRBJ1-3,CAISAGHFSGNTIYF
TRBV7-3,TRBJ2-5,CASSRSLSGQETQYF
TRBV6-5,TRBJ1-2,CASSRRQTNYGYTF
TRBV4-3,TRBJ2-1,CASSLSRGLDEQFF
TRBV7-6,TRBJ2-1,CASSAGGGEQFF
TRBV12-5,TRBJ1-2,CASGLVGGAGGVDGYTF
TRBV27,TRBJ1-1,CASSFIWSMNTEAFF
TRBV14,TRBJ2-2,CASGLRGTGYTGELFF
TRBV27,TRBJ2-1,CASSTPRLAGALYNEQFF
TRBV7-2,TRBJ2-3,CASSLASVEPAGPSTDTQYF
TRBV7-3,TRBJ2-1,CASPPGTGIYNEQFF
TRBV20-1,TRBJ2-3,CSAPLLDTQYF